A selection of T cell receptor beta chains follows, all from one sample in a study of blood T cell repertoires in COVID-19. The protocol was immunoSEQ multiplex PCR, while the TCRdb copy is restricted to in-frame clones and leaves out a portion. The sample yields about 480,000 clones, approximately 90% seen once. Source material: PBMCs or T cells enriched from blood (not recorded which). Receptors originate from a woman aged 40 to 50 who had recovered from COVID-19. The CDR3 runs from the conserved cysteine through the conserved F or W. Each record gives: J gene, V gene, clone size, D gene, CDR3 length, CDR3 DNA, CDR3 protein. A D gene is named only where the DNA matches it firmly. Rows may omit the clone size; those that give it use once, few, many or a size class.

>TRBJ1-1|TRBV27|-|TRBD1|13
TGTGCCAGCAAGGACAACAGGGGAACTGAAGCTTTCTTT
CASKDNRGTEAFF
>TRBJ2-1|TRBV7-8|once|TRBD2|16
TGTGCCAGCAGCTTAGTTACGGGAGGAGCCTACAATGAGCAGTTCTTC
CASSLVTGGAYNEQFF
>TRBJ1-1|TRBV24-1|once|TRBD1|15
TGTGCCACCAGTGATCCCGGACAGGGGAACACTGAAGCTTTCTTT
CATSDPGQGNTEAFF
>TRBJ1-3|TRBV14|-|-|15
TGTGCCAGCAGCCGTCGTGGAGCAACTGGAAACACCATATATTTT
CASSRRGATGNTIYF
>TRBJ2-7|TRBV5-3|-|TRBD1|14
TGTGCCAGAAGCTCCCCGGACAGGGACCACGAGCAGTACTTC
CARSSPDRDHEQYF
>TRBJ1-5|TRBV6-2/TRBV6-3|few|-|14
TGTGCCAGCAGTTACTTATATAGCAATCAGCCCCAGCATTTT
CASSYLYSNQPQHF
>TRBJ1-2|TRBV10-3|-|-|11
TGTGCCATCAGGCGGGGGGATGGCTACACCTTC
CAIRRGDGYTF
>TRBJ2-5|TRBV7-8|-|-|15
TGTGCCAGCAGCAAGTTTACGGGAGTGGAGGAGACCCAGTACTTC
CASSKFTGVEETQYF
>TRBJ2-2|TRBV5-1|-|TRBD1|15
TGCGCCAGCAGCTGGGGACAGGGGAACACCGGGGAGCTGTTTTTT
CASSWGQGNTGELFF
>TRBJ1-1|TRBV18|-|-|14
TGTGCCAGCTCACTAACGGAGGGGAGCACTGAAGCTTTCTTT
CASSLTEGSTEAFF
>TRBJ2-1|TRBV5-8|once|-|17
TGTGCCAGCAGCTTGTTACTCGGACAAGAATTCTACAATGAGCAGTTCTTC
CASSLLLGQEFYNEQFF
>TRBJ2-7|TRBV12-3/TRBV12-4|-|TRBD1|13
TGTGCCAGCAGTAGGGACAGAGCCTACGAGCAGTACTTC
CASSRDRAYEQYF
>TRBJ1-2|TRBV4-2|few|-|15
TGTGCCAGCAGCCAAGATAGCGGCGGGAACTATGGCTACACCTTC
CASSQDSGGNYGYTF
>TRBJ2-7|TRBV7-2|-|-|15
TGTGCCAGCGGGGGAAAACAGGGAGGGTCCTACGAGCAGTACTTC
CASGGKQGGSYEQYF
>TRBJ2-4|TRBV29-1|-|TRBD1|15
TGCAGCGTTTCGCATGACAGGGGGCGGGGAAACATTCAGTACTTC
CSVSHDRGRGNIQYF
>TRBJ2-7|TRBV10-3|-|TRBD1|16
TGTGCCATCAGTGAATTTAAACAGGGGTCTACCTACGAGCAGTACTTC
CAISEFKQGSTYEQYF
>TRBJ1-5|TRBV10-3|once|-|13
TGTGCCATCGGAGACGGTAAGAATCAGCCCCAGCATTTT
CAIGDGKNQPQHF